These 21 T cell receptor beta chains came from one sample sequenced in a study of molecular identifiers for immune sequencing clone quantification. Each CDR3 protein gets one entry after TCRdb re-called the PCR reads with MiXCR. The sample lists 550,000 to 750,000 distinct CDR3 sequences, about 20% occurring once. The sample comprised naive CD8+ T cells from blood, with Jurkat cell RNA spiked in. Subset reported: FACS-sorted CD8+CD4-CCR7+CD45RA+ naive T cells. The receptors here all came from a human donor in good health. Some libraries in this study had Jurkat cell RNA spiked in.

Points on this clonotype: A clone one base away is much larger, so this may be a read error. The gene calls are TRBV12-3 or TRBV12-4 and TRBJ2-2; D may be TRBD2 (5 bases). The CDR3 is 12 residues long. CDR3 sequence (DNA): TGTGCCAGCGTTTTACTGACCGGGGAGCTGTCTTTT. Protein product: CASVLLTGELSF.

The rearrangement uses TRBV19 and TRBJ2-1; D not certain. The V and J ends lost 3 bases and 5 bases respectively, with 5 bases between them. The V gene's germline CDR1 is LNHDA and CDR2 SQIVND (reference sequence). The CDR3 runs 12 residues. DNA of the CDR3: TGTGCCAGTAGTATTGGGCACAATGAGCAGTTCTTC. This gives the protein CASSIGHNEQFF.

For this clonotype: One end of the junction does not line up with germline, which may come from a read error. The gene calls are TRBV7-9 and TRBJ2-2, with 14 bases identical to TRBD2. There are 16 residues in the CDR3. Germline values: CDR1 SEHNR, CDR2 FQNEAQ (reference sequence). In DNA, the CDR3 is TGTGCCAGCAAAATGGGACTAGCGGGAGCCACCGGGGAGCCGTTTTTT. Residues: CASKMGLAGATGEPFF.

This clonotype appeared many times. An end of the junction differs from the germline gene, which may be a read error. This chain uses TRBV6-5 with TRBJ1-1, with D possibly matching TRBD1 (5 bases). In germline, CDR1 is MNHEY, CDR2 SVGAGI. The CDR3 length is 12 residues. CDR3 sequence: CASSSGHFEVVF. The CDR3 bases are TGTGCCAGCAGCTCCGGACACTTTGAAGTTGTCTTT.

In this sample, this clonotype turned up many times. CDR3: CSARERGRYEQYF. DNA for the CDR3: TGCAGTGCTAGAGAACGGGGGCGCTACGAGCAGTACTTC. The rearrangement links TRBV20-1 to TRBJ2-7; TRBD1 or TRBD2 may be the D gene (6 bases each). Germline lookup yields CDR1 DFQATT and CDR2 SNEGSKA (reference sequence). Trimming pared 0 bases from V and 3 bases from J, leaving 9 bases between. This CDR3 is 13 amino acids long.

Comment on this clonotype: With a much larger clone just one base away, this may be a read error. V gene TRBV20-1 combines with J gene TRBJ1-2; D unclear. CDR1 is DFQATT, CDR2 SNEGSKA, per germline (reference sequence). CDR3 length: 15 amino acids. V dropped 0 bases and J dropped 2 bases, with 13 bases sitting between them. Written as DNA, the CDR3 is TGCAGTGCTAGAGATCAATCTAGTCCGAACTATGGCTACACCTTC. Amino acid sequence: CSARDQSSPNYGYTF.

Only a few counts were recorded for this clonotype. The chain combines TRBV11-2 with TRBJ2-1; TRBD1 is a possible D gene (5 bases). Germline CDR1 and CDR2: SGHAT and FQNNGV. This CDR3 contains 16 residues. The V end was cut by 2 bases, the J end by 3 bases, with 14 bases between. CDR3 coding DNA: TGTGCCAGCAGCTTAATTGACAGCGAGTACTACAATGAGCAGTTCTTC. This codes for CASSLIDSEYYNEQFF.

Note on this clonotype: A much larger clone lies one base from this, so it may be a read error. Because it lacks the conserved phenylalanine or tryptophan at the end, this CDR3 is likely a read error. The chain is built from TRBV7-9 and TRBJ1-4, with 8 bases identical to TRBD1. J was trimmed by 5 bases and V by 5 bases; bases with no gene match: 10. The germline V gene has CDR1 SEHNR and CDR2 FQNEAQ (reference sequence). The length of the CDR3 is 16 residues. The CDR3 region has the DNA TGTGCCAGCAGCCCCTCCCGTGGGACAGGAAATGAAAAACTGTTTTCT. Residues: CASSPSRGTGNEKLFS.

This clonotype has ten or more counts. The rearrangement joins TRBV4-3 to TRBJ2-7; D is ambiguous. CDR3 length: 15 amino acids. Germline CDR1 is LGHNA and CDR2 is YSLEER. V was shortened by 6 bases and J by 0 bases, with 15 bases between the two germline ends. The CDR3 coding sequence is TGCGCCAGCAGTCCCCGGGCAATGAGCTCCTACGAGCAGTACTTC. It translates to CASSPRAMSSYEQYF.

This clonotype was seen only a few times. CDR3 amino acids: CASSPISGSHTGELFF. The CDR3 DNA reads TGTGCCAGCTCACCAATAAGCGGGAGCCACACCGGGGAGCTGTTTTTT. This chain connects TRBV18 to TRBJ2-2; 8 bases agree with TRBD2. Germline V CDR1 and CDR2: KGHSH, LQKENI. The CDR3 is 16 residues long. V lost 2 bases to trimming and J lost 3 bases; unmatched junction nucleotides: 5.

As for this clonotype: A much bigger clone sits one base away, suggesting this may be a read error. The chain links TRBV14 to TRBJ2-7, with TRBD1 matching 7 bases. CDR3 length: 15 residues. The germline gives CDR1 SGHDN, CDR2 FVKESK. DNA for the CDR3: TGTGCCAGCAGCCAACGACAGGGCCGGAGCTACGAGCGGTACTTC. It translates to CASSQRQGRSYERYF.

The chain recombines TRBV13 with TRBJ1-1; D is possibly TRBD1 (6 bases). Germline V gene sequence: CDR1 PRHDT, CDR2 FYEKMQ (reference sequence). The germline V and J ends were trimmed by 5 bases and 0 bases, with 13 bases remaining between them. The CDR3 has 15 residues. CDR3 residues: CASSTRQEMNTEAFF. CDR3 bases: TGTGCCAGCAGCACCCGACAGGAGATGAACACTGAAGCTTTCTTT.

This clonotype has ten or more counts. The J gene is TRBJ2-7, the V gene TRBV11-2; 7 nucleotides agree with TRBD1. Looked up from germline, CDR1 is SGHAT and CDR2 is FQNNGV. CDR3 length: 14 residues. The V and J ends lost 5 bases and 4 bases, in that order; junction bases with no gene match: 8. CDR3 DNA sequence: TGTGCCAGCAGCCAATCCCCAGGGGGATACGAGCAGTACTTC. Its translation is CASSQSPGGYEQYF.

On this clonotype: A much more abundant neighbour one base away suggests this may be a read error. The chain links TRBV15 to TRBJ1-3; weak D call: TRBD1 (6 bases). The V gene lost 2 bases and the J gene lost 1 base, with 9 bases spanning the gap. Germline V CDR1 and CDR2: LNHNV, YYDKDF (reference sequence). CDR3 length equals 15 residues. CDR3 in DNA: TGTGCCACCAGCAGAAGACAGGATTCTGGAAACACCATATATTTT. This gives the protein CATSRRQDSGNTIYF.

This clonotype was observed at least ten times. The chain employs TRBV7-9 and TRBJ2-7; D is tentatively TRBD1 or TRBD2 (6 bases each). The germline V gene has CDR1 SEHNR and CDR2 FQNEAQ (reference sequence). CDR3 length: 12 residues. Trimming shortened V by 5 bases and J by 7 bases, and 12 bases separated the two germline ends. CDR3 bases: TGTGCCAGCAGCGAAAAGGGGGGAGAGCAGTACTTC. This sequence encodes CASSEKGGEQYF.

The rearrangement links TRBV6-5 to TRBJ1-2, with D tentatively TRBD1 (6 bases). The CDR3 sequence is 13 residues long. Germline values: CDR1 MNHEY, CDR2 SVGAGI. Trimming removed 6 bases from V and 3 bases from J, with 11 bases in between. CDR3 coding DNA: TGTGCCAGCAGAACAGGGCAGGACTATGGCTACACCTTC. Encoded protein: CASRTGQDYGYTF.

A note on this clonotype: Being one base from a much bigger clone, this may be a read error. A read error is likely, as this CDR3 ends without the conserved phenylalanine or tryptophan. This rearrangement joins TRBV19 to TRBJ2-2; D is uncertain. Trimming took off 2 bases at V and 4 bases at J, with 11 bases between the two ends. CDR1 and CDR2 from the germline V gene are LNHDA and SQIVND (reference sequence). The CDR3 is 15 amino acids. The CDR3 bases are TGTGCCAGTAGTATATCGTCAGGTGGCACCGGGGAGCTGTTTCTT. Translating gives CASSISSGGTGELFL.

This clonotype was counted at least ten times. This chain links TRBV5-4 with TRBJ1-2; 9 bases line up with TRBD1. Germline-derived CDR1 and CDR2 are SGHNT and YYREEE (reference sequence). CDR3 length: 15 residues. V was clipped by 4 bases and J by 5 bases; unmatched bases: 9. The CDR3 DNA is TGTGCCAGCAGCGTGGGCCGACAGGGGGGATATGGCTACACCTTC. Its protein is CASSVGRQGGYGYTF.

Ten or more counts support this clonotype. The gene calls are TRBV24-1 and TRBJ2-3; D is undetermined. This CDR3 spans 14 amino acids. CDR1 KGHDR and CDR2 SFDVKD come from the germline V gene. With 0 bases removed from V and 1 base from J, the gap between germline ends came to 4 bases. CDR3 coding DNA: TGTGCCACCAGTGATTTGATTGGCACAGATACGCAGTATTTT. Its translation: CATSDLIGTDTQYF.

This clonotype was recorded at least ten times. This chain uses TRBV4-2 with TRBJ2-3; D is ambiguous. The ends were cut back, 2 bases at V and 2 bases at J, with 11 bases in the middle. This CDR3 region has 15 residues. Germline values: CDR1 LGHNA, CDR2 YNFKEQ. The CDR3 DNA is TGTGCCAGCAGCCAAACTGACTCTTACACAGATACGCAGTATTTT. Translation gives CASSQTDSYTDTQYF.

In its sample, this clonotype was seen once. Its ends do not fully match the called genes, so a read error is possible. The rearrangement links TRBV3-1 to TRBJ2-3; no definite D call. This CDR3 has 12 amino acids. The germline gives CDR1 LGHDT, CDR2 YNNKEL (reference sequence). CDR3 protein: CTSSQVADTQYF. In nucleotides, the CDR3 is TGTACCAGCAGCCAAGTAGCAGATACGCAGTATTTT.